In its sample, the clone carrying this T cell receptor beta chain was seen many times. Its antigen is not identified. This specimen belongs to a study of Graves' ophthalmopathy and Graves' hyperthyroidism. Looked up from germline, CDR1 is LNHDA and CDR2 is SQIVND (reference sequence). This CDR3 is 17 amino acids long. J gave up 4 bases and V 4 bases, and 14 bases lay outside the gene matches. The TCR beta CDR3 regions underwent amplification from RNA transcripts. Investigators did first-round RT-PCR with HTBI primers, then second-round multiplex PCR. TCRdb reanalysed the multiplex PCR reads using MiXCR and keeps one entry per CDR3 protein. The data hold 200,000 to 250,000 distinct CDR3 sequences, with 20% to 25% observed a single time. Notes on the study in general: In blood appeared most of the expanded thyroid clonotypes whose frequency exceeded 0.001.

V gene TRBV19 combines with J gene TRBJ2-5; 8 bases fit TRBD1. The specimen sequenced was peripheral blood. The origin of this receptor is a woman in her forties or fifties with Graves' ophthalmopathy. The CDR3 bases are TGTGCCAGTAGTAGAAAACCAGGGGGCAGGTCTGGAGAGACCCAGTACTTC. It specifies CASSRKPGGRSGETQYF.